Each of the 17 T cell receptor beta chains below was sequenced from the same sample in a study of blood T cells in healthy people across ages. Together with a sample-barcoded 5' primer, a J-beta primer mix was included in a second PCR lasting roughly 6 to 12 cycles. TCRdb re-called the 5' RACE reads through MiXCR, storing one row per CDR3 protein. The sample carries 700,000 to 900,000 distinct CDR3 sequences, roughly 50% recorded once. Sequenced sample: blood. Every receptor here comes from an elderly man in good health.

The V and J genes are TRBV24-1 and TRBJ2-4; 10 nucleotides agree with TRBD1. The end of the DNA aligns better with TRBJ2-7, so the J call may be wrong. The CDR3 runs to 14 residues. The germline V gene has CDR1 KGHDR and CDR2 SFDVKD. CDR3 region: CATSGGTGDYEQYF. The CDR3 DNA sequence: TGTGCCACCAGTGGCGGGACAGGGGACTACGAGCAGTACTTC.

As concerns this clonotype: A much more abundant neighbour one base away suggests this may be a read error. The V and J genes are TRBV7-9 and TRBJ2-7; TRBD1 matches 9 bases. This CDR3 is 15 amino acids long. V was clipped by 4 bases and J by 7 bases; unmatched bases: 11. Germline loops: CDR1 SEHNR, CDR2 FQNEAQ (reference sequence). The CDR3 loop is CASSSGTGIYNEQYF. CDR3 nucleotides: TGTGCCAGCAGCTCCGGGACAGGGATTTACAATGAGCAGTACTTC. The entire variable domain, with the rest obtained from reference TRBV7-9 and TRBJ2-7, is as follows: DTGVSQNPRHKITKRGQNVTFRCDPISEHNRLYWYRQTLGQGPEFLTYFQNEAQLEKSRLLSDRFSAERPKGSFSTLEIQRTEQGDSAMYLCASSSGTGIYNEQYFGPGTRLTVT.

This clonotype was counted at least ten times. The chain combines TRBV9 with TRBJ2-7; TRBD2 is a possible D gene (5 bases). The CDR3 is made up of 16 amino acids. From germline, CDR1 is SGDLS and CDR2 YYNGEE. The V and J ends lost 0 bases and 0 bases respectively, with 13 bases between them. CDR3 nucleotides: TGTGCCAGCAGCGTAGGAGGAGCGGTCCTCTCCTACGAGCAGTACTTC. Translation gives CASSVGGAVLSYEQYF.

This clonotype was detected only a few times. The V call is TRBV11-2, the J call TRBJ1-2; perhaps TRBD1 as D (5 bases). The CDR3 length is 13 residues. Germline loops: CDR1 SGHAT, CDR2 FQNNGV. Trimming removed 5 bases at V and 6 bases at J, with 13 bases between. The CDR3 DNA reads TGTGCCAGCAGCAGATGGGGGGACCATGGCTACACCTTC. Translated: CASSRWGDHGYTF.

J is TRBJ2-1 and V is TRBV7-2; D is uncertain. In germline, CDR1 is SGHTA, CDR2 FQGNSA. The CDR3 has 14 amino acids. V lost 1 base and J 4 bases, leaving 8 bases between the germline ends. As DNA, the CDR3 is TGTGCCAGCAGCTTAGATTCTACTTACAATGAGCAGTTCTTC. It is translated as CASSLDSTYNEQFF.

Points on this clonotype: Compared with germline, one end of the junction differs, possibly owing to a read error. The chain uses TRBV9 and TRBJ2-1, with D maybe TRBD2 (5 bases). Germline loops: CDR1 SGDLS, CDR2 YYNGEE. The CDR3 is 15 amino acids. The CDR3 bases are TGTGCCAGCAGCGTAGTTGGGTACGAGGGCAATGGGCAGTTCTTC. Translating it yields CASSVVGYEGNGQFF.

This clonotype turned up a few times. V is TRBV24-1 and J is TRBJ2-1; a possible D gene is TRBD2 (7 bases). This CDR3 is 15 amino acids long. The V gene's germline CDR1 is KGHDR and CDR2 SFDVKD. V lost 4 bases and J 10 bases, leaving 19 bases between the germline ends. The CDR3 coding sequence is TGTGCCACCAGTGACCGCCTTGGGGGGGCACGGGAGCAGTTCTTC. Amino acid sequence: CATSDRLGGAREQFF.

CDR3 residues: CASSLRRDTGELFF. DNA for the CDR3: TGTGCCAGCAGCTTAAGACGAGACACCGGGGAGCTGTTTTTT. The chain carries TRBV7-2 and TRBJ2-2, with D unclear. This CDR3 region has 14 residues. Germline CDR1 reads SGHTA; CDR2 reads FQGNSA. With 2 bases removed from V and 3 bases from J, the gap between germline ends came to 7 bases.

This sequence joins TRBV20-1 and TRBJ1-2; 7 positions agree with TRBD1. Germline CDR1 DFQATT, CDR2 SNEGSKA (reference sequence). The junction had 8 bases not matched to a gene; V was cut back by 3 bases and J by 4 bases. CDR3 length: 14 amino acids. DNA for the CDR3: TGCAGTGCTAGCGTACGGGACAGAGTCTATGGCTACACCTTC. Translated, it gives CSASVRDRVYGYTF.

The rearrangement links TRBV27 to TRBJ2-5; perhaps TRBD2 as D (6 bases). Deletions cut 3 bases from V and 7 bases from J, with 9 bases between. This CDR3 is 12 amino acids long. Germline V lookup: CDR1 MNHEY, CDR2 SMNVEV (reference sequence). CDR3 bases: TGTGCCAGCAGTTTTAGGGGAGGGACCCAGTACTTC. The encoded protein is CASSFRGGTQYF.

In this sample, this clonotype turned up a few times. CDR3 sequence: CASSPDIVLAKNIQYF. The DNA of the CDR3 is TGTGCCAGCAGTCCCGACATAGTACTAGCCAAAAACATTCAGTACTTC. The V gene is TRBV28, the J gene TRBJ2-4; no clear D gene. The CDR3 covers 16 residues. The V gene lost 5 bases and the J gene lost 0 bases, with 14 bases spanning the gap. Germline lookup yields CDR1 MDHEN and CDR2 SYDVKM.

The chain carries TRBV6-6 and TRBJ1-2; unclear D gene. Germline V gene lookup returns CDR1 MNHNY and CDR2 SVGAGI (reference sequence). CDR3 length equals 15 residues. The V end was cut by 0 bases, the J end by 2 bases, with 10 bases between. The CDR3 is CASSYSEGVNYGYTF. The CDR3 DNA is TGTGCCAGCAGTTACTCGGAGGGAGTCAACTATGGCTACACCTTC.

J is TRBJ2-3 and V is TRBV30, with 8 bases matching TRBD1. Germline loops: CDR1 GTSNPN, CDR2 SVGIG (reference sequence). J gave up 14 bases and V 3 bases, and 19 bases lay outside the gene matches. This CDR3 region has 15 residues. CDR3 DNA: TGTGCCTGGAGGAGGGAACAGGGGGTACACAGATACGCGTATTTT. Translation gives CAWRREQGVHRYAYF. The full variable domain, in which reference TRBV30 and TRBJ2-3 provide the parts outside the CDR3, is SQTIHQWPATLVQPVGSPLSLECTVEGTSNPNLYWYRQAAGRGLQLLFYSVGIGQISSEVPQNLSASRPQDRQFILSSKKLLLSDSGFYLCAWRREQGVHRYAYFGPGTRLTVL.

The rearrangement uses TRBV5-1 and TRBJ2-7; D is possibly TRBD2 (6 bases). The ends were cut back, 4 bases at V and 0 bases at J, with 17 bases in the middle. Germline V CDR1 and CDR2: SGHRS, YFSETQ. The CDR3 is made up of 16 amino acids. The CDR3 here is CASSLLGAGSSYEQYF. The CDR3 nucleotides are TGCGCCAGCAGCCTCCTTGGGGCGGGGAGCTCCTACGAGCAGTACTTC. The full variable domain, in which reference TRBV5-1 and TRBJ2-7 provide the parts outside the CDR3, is KAGVTQTPRYLIKTRGQQVTLSCSPISGHRSVSWYQQTPGQGLQFLFEYFSETQRNKGNFPGRFSGRQFSNSRSEMNVSTLELGDSALYLCASSLLGAGSSYEQYFGPGTRLTVT.

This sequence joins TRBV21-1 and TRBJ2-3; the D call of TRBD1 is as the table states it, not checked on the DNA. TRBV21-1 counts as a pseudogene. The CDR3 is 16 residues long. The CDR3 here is CASSKYWGPGGRYAYF. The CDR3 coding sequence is TGTGCCAGCAGCAAATACTGGGGCCCGGGGGGGAGATACGCGTATTTT.

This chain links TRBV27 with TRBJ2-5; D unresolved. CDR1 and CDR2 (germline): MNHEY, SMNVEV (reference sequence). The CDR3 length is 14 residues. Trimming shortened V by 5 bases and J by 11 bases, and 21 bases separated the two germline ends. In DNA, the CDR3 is TGTGCCAGCAGTCCCGGTCGAGGACGGAATGAGCAGTACTTC. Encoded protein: CASSPGRGRNEQYF.

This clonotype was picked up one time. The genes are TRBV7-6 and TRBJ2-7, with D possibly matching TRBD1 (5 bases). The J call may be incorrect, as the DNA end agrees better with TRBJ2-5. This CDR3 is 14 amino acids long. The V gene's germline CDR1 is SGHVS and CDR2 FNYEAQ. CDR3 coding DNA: TGTGCCAGCAGTCCGACCCCAAAGGGGGAGACCCAGTACTTC. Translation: CASSPTPKGETQYF.